These 23 T cell receptor beta chains were sequenced from one sample in a study of T cells in Graves' hyperthyroidism and ophthalmopathy. TCR beta CDR3 regions were amplified from RNA. The TCR CDR3 was amplified in a first-round RT-PCR using the HTBI primer set. TCRdb fed the multiplex PCR reads into MiXCR, producing one record per CDR3 protein. The sample yields around 450,000 distinct CDR3 sequences, approximately 15% seen once. Sequencing was carried out using blood. The receptor source for this set is a young woman with Graves' hyperthyroidism.

The rearrangement joins TRBV7-9 to TRBJ2-5, with 8 nucleotides matching TRBD1. CDR1 and CDR2 from the germline V gene are SEHNR and FQNEAQ (reference sequence). This CDR3 contains 15 residues. The J segment lost 4 bases and the V segment lost 6 bases, leaving 10 bases of the junction unmatched. CDR3 in DNA: TGTGCCAGCAGGGGTACCGGACAGGGCTTAGAGACCCAGTACTTC. Translated: CASRGTGQGLETQYF.

V gene TRBV11-3 combines with J gene TRBJ1-4; TRBD1 agrees at 7 bases. The CDR3 runs to 16 residues. Germline V gene sequence: CDR1 SGHNT, CDR2 YENEEA. With 3 bases clipped from V and 5 bases from J, the junction kept 9 bases outside the gene matches. Here the CDR3 reads CASSFQDRRVNEKLFF. CDR3 DNA: TGTGCCAGCAGCTTTCAGGACAGGAGAGTAAATGAAAAACTGTTTTTT.

This clonotype showed up many times. The chain is built from TRBV7-2 and TRBJ2-7, with 13 nucleotides matching TRBD2. V lost 1 base to trimming and J lost 7 bases; unmatched junction nucleotides: 7. There are 16 residues in the CDR3. Germline V CDR1 and CDR2: SGHTA, FQGNSA. CDR3 amino acids: CASSLVRLAGGGEQYF. Here the CDR3 DNA reads TGTGCCAGCAGCTTAGTAAGACTAGCGGGGGGAGGAGAGCAGTACTTC.

In its sample, this clonotype was seen many times. J is TRBJ2-7 and V is TRBV18; 7 positions match TRBD1. V lost 1 base to trimming and J lost 0 bases; unmatched junction nucleotides: 9. The CDR3 sequence is 17 residues long. CDR1 KGHSH and CDR2 LQKENI come from the germline V gene. CDR3 protein: CASSPQSPTGNSYEQYF. Here the CDR3 DNA reads TGTGCCAGCTCACCACAGTCCCCGACAGGGAACTCCTACGAGCAGTACTTC.

This clonotype was detected ten times or more. The chain uses TRBV6-2 or TRBV6-3 and TRBJ1-2; D remains ambiguous. Germline values: CDR1 MNHEY, CDR2 SVGEGT. Trimming pared 6 bases from V and 3 bases from J, leaving 20 bases between. The CDR3 is 16 amino acids. The CDR3 coding sequence is TGTGCCAGCAGGGTTGGTAGGCGCTCGTGGGACTATGGCTACACCTTC. Encoded protein: CASRVGRRSWDYGYTF.

This chain links TRBV6-1 with TRBJ1-6, with 8 bases identical to TRBD1. CDR3 size: 15 residues. Germline CDR1 and CDR2: MNHNS and SASEGT. Trimming at V came to 6 bases and at J to 5 bases, leaving 6 bases not matched to a gene. The CDR3 coding sequence is TGTGCCAGCAGGCCGACAGGGGATGATAATTCACCCCTCCACTTT. The encoded protein is CASRPTGDDNSPLHF.

There are many counts of this clonotype. The V gene is TRBV6-6, the J gene TRBJ1-2; no firm D call. The CDR3 spans 14 residues. V lost 0 bases, J lost 5 bases, and 10 bases lay in between. In germline, CDR1 is MNHNY, CDR2 SVGAGI (reference sequence). CDR3 sequence reads: CASSYSGIDYGYTF. The DNA of the CDR3 is TGTGCCAGCAGTTACTCTGGGATTGATTATGGCTACACCTTC.

J is TRBJ1-5 and V is TRBV7-9; the D gene is possibly TRBD1 (6 bases). The germline V gene encodes CDR1 SEHNR and CDR2 FQNEAQ (reference sequence). V was clipped by 1 base and J by 2 bases, with 12 bases between them. CDR3 length: 16 residues. The CDR3 region is CASSLEQGFGNQPQHF. The DNA for the CDR3 is TGTGCCAGCAGCTTAGAACAGGGCTTTGGCAATCAGCCCCAGCATTTT.

This sequence joins TRBV10-1 and TRBJ2-2; 7 positions agree with TRBD2. Germline loops: CDR1 WNHNN, CDR2 SYGVQD (reference sequence). This CDR3 region has 13 residues. V shed 7 bases, J shed 6 bases, and the junction held 5 bases outside the gene matches. CDR3 sequence reads: CASTGTIAGELFF. The CDR3 DNA reads TGCGCCAGCACCGGGACTATCGCCGGGGAGCTGTTTTTT.

This clonotype was detected ten times or more. J is TRBJ2-3 and V is TRBV20-1; weak D call: TRBD1 (6 bases). V gave up 5 bases and J gave up 1 base, with 13 bases separating them. The CDR3 spans 14 residues. Germline CDR1 is DFQATT and CDR2 is SNEGSKA (reference sequence). This chain's CDR3 is CSAFGGFRTDTQYF. DNA of the CDR3: TGCAGTGCTTTTGGGGGCTTCCGCACAGATACGCAGTATTTT.

V usage is TRBV7-3 and J usage is TRBJ2-3, with 13 bases matching TRBD2. Trimming cost V 4 bases and J 0 bases; bases outside gene matches: 7. The CDR3 loop spans 18 amino acids. Per the germline V gene, CDR1 is SGHTA and CDR2 is FQGTGA. The CDR3 loop reads CASSSWGLAGSSTDTQYF. CDR3 DNA: TGTGCCAGCAGCTCCTGGGGACTAGCGGGGAGTAGCACAGATACGCAGTATTTT.

This clonotype has at least ten counts. The gene calls are TRBV10-1 and TRBJ1-2, with 9 bases that match TRBD1. The CDR3 is 13 residues long. The germline gives CDR1 WNHNN, CDR2 SYGVQD (reference sequence). J lost 8 bases, V lost 9 bases, and 10 bases had no gene match. CDR3 loop: CASSPGQGMGYTF. In nucleotides, the CDR3 is TGCGCCAGTTCTCCGGGACAGGGAATGGGCTACACCTTC.

V is TRBV20-1 and J is TRBJ1-2; D gene unclear. V was clipped by 7 bases and J by 4 bases, with 13 bases between them. The CDR3 consists of 12 residues. The germline CDR1 and CDR2 sequences are DFQATT and SNEGSKA (reference sequence). The CDR3 nucleotides read TGCAGTGGATTGGACCGTAGCTATGGCTACACCTTC. It is translated as CSGLDRSYGYTF.

This clonotype was observed a few times. The chain joins TRBV5-1 to TRBJ2-7; 7 bases match TRBD1. Germline V gives CDR1 SGHRS, CDR2 YFSETQ. CDR3 length equals 19 residues. V dropped 5 bases and J dropped 0; count of bases not matched to a gene: 20. Here the CDR3 reads CASSALTGWARGISYEQYF. DNA of the CDR3: TGCGCCAGCAGTGCCCTGACAGGGTGGGCACGGGGAATCTCCTACGAGCAGTACTTC.

There are many counts of this clonotype. The genes are TRBV7-8 and TRBJ2-7; possibly TRBD2 for D (5 bases). From germline, CDR1 is SGHVS and CDR2 FQNEAQ. V dropped 0 bases and J dropped 3 bases, with 9 bases sitting between them. This CDR3 has 14 amino acids. CDR3 residues: CASSLAPGNYEQYF. As DNA, the CDR3 is TGTGCCAGCAGCTTAGCGCCGGGAAACTACGAGCAGTACTTC.

This clonotype showed up many times. The chain employs TRBV12-3 or TRBV12-4 and TRBJ1-3; a weak D match, TRBD1 (6 bases). This CDR3 region has 13 residues. V was cut by 5 bases and J by 9 bases, with 14 bases left in between. CDR3 loop: CASSAQGQSTIYF. The CDR3 nucleotides are TGTGCCAGCAGTGCTCAGGGGCAGAGCACCATATATTTT.

This clonotype has ten or more counts. The chain links TRBV10-1 to TRBJ2-3, with D perhaps TRBD1 (6 bases). CDR1 WNHNN and CDR2 SYGVQD come from the germline V gene (reference sequence). Trimming left V 1 base short and J 1 base short, with 6 bases between. CDR3 length: 14 residues. DNA of the CDR3: TGCGCCAGCAGTGAGTGGGGGCGCACAGATACGCAGTATTTT. This translates into CASSEWGRTDTQYF.

This clonotype has ten or more counts. This sequence joins TRBV30 and TRBJ2-6; D is undetermined. The CDR3 spans 13 residues. Germline V gene data show CDR1 as GTSNPN and CDR2 as SVGIG (reference sequence). V was pared by 2 bases and J by 1 base, with 3 bases between. The CDR3 sequence is CAWSRSGANVLTF. The CDR3 coding sequence is TGTGCCTGGAGTCGGTCTGGGGCCAACGTCCTGACTTTC.

This clonotype was seen a handful of times. The rearrangement links TRBV15 to TRBJ1-5, with D possibly matching TRBD1 (5 bases). Germline V gives CDR1 LNHNV, CDR2 YYDKDF (reference sequence). Trimming pared 4 bases from V and 0 bases from J, leaving 10 bases between. This CDR3 region has 15 residues. CDR3 loop: CATSTWGVSNQPQHF. For the CDR3, the DNA is TGTGCCACCAGCACCTGGGGGGTTAGCAATCAGCCCCAGCATTTT.

V is TRBV12-3 or TRBV12-4 and J is TRBJ1-2; no firm D call. The CDR3 is made up of 12 amino acids. V was trimmed by 7 bases and J by 12 bases, leaving 18 bases between them. The CDR3 loop reads CASNLPPFRHTF. The CDR3 region has the DNA TGTGCCAGCAACCTACCCCCTTTTCGTCACACCTTC.

This clonotype was observed a handful of times. The chain combines TRBV19 with TRBJ1-2, with TRBD1 as a possible D gene (6 bases). Between the trimmed V and J ends, which lost 9 bases and 2 bases, there was a span of 13 bases. Germline CDR1 LNHDA, CDR2 SQIVND (reference sequence). This CDR3 comprises 13 residues. The CDR3 loop is CASRDMGNYGYTF. CDR3 bases: TGTGCCAGCCGGGACATGGGGAACTATGGCTACACCTTC.

There are many counts of this clonotype. The CDR3 region is CASSSTNEQYF. The DNA of the CDR3 is TGTGCCAGCAGCTCAACGAACGAGCAGTACTTC. This chain links TRBV11-2 with TRBJ2-7; D ambiguous. Trimming shortened V by 4 bases and J by 5 bases, and 6 bases separated the two germline ends. The CDR3 has 11 residues. CDR1 SGHAT and CDR2 FQNNGV come from the germline V gene.

The chain employs TRBV3-1 and TRBJ2-1, with TRBD2 identical over 16 bases. The V and J ends lost 4 bases and 7 bases, in that order; junction bases with no gene match: 10. The CDR3 covers 18 residues. Germline CDR1 reads LGHDT; CDR2 reads YNNKEL (reference sequence). The CDR3 region has the DNA TGTGCCAGCAGCCCGCCGGGACTAGCGGGGGGGCCGGGTAATGAGCAGTTCTTC. Translated, it gives CASSPPGLAGGPGNEQFF.